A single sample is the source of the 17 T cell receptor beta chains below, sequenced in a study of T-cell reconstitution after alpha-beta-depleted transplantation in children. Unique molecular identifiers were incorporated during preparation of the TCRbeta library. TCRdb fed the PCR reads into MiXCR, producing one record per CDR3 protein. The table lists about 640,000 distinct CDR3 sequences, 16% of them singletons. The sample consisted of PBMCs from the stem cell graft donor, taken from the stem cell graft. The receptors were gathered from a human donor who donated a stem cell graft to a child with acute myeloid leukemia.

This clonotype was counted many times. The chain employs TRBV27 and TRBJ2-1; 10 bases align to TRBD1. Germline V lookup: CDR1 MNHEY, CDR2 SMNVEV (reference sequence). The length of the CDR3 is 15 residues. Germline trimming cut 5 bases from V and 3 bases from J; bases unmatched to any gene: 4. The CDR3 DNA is TGTGCCAGCAGTCTGACAGGGGGCTTCTACAATGAGCAGTTCTTC. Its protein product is CASSLTGGFYNEQFF.

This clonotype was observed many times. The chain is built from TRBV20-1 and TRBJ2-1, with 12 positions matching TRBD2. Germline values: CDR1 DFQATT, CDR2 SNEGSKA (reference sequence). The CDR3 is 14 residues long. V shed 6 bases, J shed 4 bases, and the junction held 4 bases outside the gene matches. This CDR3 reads CSAGGTSGYNEQFF. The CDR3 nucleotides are TGCAGTGCGGGGGGGACTAGCGGGTACAATGAGCAGTTCTTC.

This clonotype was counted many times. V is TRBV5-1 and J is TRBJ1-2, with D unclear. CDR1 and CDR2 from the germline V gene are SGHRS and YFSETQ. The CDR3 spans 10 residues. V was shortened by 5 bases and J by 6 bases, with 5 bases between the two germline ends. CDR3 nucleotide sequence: TGCGCCAGCAGTGGGGATGGCTACACCTTC. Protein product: CASSGDGYTF. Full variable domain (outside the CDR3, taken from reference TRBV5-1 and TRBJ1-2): KAGVTQTPRYLIKTRGQQVTLSCSPISGHRSVSWYQQTPGQGLQFLFEYFSETQRNKGNFPGRFSGRQFSNSRSEMNVSTLELGDSALYLCASSGDGYTFGSGTRLTVV.

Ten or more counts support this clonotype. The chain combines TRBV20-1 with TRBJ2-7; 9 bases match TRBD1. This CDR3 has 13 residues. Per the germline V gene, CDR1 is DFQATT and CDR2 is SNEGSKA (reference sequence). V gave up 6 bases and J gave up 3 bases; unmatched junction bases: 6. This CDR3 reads CSADGQGNYEQYV. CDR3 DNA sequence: TGCAGTGCGGATGGACAGGGGAACTACGAGCAGTACGTC.

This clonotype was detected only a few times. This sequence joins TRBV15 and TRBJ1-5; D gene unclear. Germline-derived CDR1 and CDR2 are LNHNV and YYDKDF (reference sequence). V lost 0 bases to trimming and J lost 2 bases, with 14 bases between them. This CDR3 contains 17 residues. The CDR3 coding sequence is TGTGCCACCAGCAGAGATTTGGCACAACGAGGCAATCAGCCCCAGCATTTT. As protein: CATSRDLAQRGNQPQHF.

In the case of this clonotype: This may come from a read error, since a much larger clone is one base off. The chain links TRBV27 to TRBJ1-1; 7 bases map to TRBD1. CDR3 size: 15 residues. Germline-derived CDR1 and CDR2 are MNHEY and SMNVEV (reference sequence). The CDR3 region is CASNHHRGRDTDAFF. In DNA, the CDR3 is TGTGCCAGCAACCACCACAGGGGACGGGACACTGACGCTTTCTTT.

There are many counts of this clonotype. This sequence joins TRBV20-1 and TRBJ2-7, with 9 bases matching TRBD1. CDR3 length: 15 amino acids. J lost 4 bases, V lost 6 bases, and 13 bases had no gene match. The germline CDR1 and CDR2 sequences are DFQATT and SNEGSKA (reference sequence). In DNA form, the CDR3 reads TGCAGTGCCTCCAATCCCCGGGACAGGGTATACGAGCAGTACTTC. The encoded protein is CSASNPRDRVYEQYF.

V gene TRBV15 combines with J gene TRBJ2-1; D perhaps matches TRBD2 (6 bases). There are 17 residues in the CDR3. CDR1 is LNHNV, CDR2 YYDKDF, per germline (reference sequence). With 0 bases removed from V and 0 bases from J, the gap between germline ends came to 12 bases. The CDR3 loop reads CATSRDGRLSSYNEQFF. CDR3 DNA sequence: TGTGCCACCAGCAGAGATGGGAGGTTAAGCTCCTACAATGAGCAGTTCTTC. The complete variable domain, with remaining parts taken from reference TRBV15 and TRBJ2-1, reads DAMVIQNPRYQVTQFGKPVTLSCSQTLNHNVMYWYQQKSSQAPKLLFHYYDKDFNNEADTPDNFQSRRPNTSFCFLDIRSPGLGDTAMYLCATSRDGRLSSYNEQFFGPGTRLTVL.

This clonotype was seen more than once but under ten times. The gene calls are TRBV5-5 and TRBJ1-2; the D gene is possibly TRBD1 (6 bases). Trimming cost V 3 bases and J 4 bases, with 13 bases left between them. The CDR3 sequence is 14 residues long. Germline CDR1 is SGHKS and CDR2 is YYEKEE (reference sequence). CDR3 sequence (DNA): TGTGCCAGCAGCTCAGATGGACAGAGCTATGGCTACACCTTC. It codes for CASSSDGQSYGYTF. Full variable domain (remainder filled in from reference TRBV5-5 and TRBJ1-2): DAGVTQSPTHLIKTRGQQVTLRCSPISGHKSVSWYQQVLGQGPQFIFQYYEKEERGRGNFPDRFSARQFPNYSSELNVNALLLGDSALYLCASSSDGQSYGYTFGSGTRLTVV.

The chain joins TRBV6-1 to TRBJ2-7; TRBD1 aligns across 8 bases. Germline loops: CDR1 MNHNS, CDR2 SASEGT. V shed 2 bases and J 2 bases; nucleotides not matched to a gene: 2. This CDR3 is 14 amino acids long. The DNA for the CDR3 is TGTGCCAGCAGTGAATGGGACAGGACCTACGAGCAGTACGTC. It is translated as CASSEWDRTYEQYV.

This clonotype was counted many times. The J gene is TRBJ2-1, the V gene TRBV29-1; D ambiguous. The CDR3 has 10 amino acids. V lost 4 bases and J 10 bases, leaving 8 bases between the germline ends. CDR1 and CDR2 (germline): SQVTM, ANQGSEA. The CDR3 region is CSVAVLEQFF. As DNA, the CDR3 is TGCAGCGTTGCTGTGTTAGAGCAGTTCTTC.

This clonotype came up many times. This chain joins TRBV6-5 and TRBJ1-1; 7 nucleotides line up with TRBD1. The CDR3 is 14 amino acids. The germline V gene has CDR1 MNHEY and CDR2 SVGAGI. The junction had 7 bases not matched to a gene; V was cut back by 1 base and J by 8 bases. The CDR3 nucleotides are TGTGCCAGCAGTTACTTCGGAGGGACAGCGGAAGCTTTCTTT. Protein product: CASSYFGGTAEAFF.

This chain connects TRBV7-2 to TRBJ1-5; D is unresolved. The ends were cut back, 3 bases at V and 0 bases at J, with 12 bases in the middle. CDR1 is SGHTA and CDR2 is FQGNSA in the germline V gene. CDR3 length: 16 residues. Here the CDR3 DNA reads TGTGCCAGCAGCTTCACTTGGAGTCGTAGCAATCAGCCCCAGCATTTT. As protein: CASSFTWSRSNQPQHF.

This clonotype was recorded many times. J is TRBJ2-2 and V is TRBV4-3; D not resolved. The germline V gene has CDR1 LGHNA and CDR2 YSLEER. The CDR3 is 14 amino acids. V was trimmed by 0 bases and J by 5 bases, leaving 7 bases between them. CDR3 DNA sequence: TGCGCCAGCAGCCAAGATCGGCTTACCGGGGAGCTGTTTTTT. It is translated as CASSQDRLTGELFF.

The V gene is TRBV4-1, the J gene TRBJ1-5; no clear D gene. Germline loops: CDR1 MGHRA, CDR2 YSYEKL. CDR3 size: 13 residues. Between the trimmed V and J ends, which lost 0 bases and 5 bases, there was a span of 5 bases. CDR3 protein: CASSQDMDQPQHF. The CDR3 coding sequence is TGCGCCAGCAGCCAAGATATGGATCAGCCCCAGCATTTT.

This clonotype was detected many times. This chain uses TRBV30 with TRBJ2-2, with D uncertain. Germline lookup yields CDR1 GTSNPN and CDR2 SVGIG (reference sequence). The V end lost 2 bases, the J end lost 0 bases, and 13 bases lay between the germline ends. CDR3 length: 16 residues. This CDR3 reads CAWSWIRTTNTGELFF. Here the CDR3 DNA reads TGTGCCTGGAGTTGGATAAGGACGACGAACACCGGGGAGCTGTTTTTT.

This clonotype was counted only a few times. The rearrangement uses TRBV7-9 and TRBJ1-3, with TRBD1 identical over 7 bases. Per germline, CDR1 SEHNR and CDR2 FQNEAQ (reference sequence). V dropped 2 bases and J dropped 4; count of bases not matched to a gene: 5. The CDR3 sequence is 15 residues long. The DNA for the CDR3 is TGTGCCAGCAGCTTAAAAGGGGGCGACGGAAACACCATATATTTT. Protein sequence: CASSLKGGDGNTIYF.